This T cell receptor beta chain originates from a study of blood T cell repertoires in COVID-19. Study summary: Sites in the United States, Italy and Spain provided acute and convalescent COVID-19 samples. PBMCs, B-cell-depleted T cells, or T cells provided the cDNA or gDNA that made up the material.

In the authors' workflow: Counts of nucleated cells, estimated from reference gene primer amplification, were obtained. Only in-frame clones appear in the TCRdb table, and some are missing; sequencing was by immunoSEQ multiplex PCR. V and J calls plus clone size are reproduced from that table; the DNA served to infer D and trimming. This sample yields approximately 250,000 clones, of which more than 75% are seen a single time; 0.98% belongs to the top ten. The V end was cut by 3 bases, the J end by 4 bases, with 12 bases between. Looked up from germline, CDR1 is WSHSY and CDR2 is SAAADI. The CDR3 is made up of 15 amino acids.

V gene TRBV10-2 combines with J gene TRBJ1-4; D is possibly TRBD1 (5 bases). Input material: peripheral blood. The source is a man in his forties with acute or convalescent COVID-19. DNA for the CDR3: TGCGCCAGCAGTGAATTACGGGGGAGTAATGAAAAACTGTTTTTT. It translates to CASSELRGSNEKLFF.